There are many counts of the clone carrying this T cell receptor (beta chain). Its antigen is currently unknown. The cDNA was generated through 5'RACE incorporating 10-nucleotide random UMIs. In every sequencing run, more than 170 million TCR-beta sequences were generated from 15-18 subjects. TCRdb fed the 5' RACE reads into MiXCR, producing one record per CDR3 protein. Here the sample spans about 39,000 distinct CDR3 sequences, approximately 7% being singletons. This sample stems from a study of neurological immune-mediated disorders. General study results and limits: The absence of any CDR3 amino acid sequence shared by expanded clones across subjects suggests that repertoires were private in all groups.

This CDR3 is 13 amino acids long. Germline CDR1 is KGHDR and CDR2 is SFDVKD. V lost 12 bases, J lost 7 bases, and 17 bases lay in between. This TCR was recovered from a man aged 50-59 years in good health. The material sequenced was CD4+ T cells from blood. This chain joins TRBV24-1 and TRBJ1-4; D unresolved. CDR3 loop: CAPPGPWREKLFF. DNA of the CDR3: TGTGCCCCCCCCGGCCCATGGCGTGAAAAACTGTTTTTT.